This TCR beta chain was identified during a study of cytomegalovirus exposure and HLA in healthy donors (dated by TCRdb to about 2017). Regarding the research as a whole: According to an earlier analysis of a few hundred of the donors, 150 million to 200 million T cells yielded roughly 100 million unique TCR beta sequences and approximately 300 Gb of sequence data. Approximately 330 gigabases of sequencing data and around 80 million unique TCR sequences made up an early release that covered several hundred HLA-typed donors. Of the roughly 410 genotyped donors, over 80% were placed in the genetic ancestry cluster associated with self-reported Caucasian donors. The study aimed to test whether cataloging public T cell receptors could reveal signatures of past pathogen exposure. Using immunosequencing, the study profiled T cell repertoires from 666 subjects and related those repertoires to cytomegalovirus serostatus. A separate validation cohort of 100 to 150 different subjects was used in addition to the approximately 670-subject first cohort. The study combined high-throughput TCR immunosequencing, statistical association of individual TCRs with disease status, and machine learning to predict cytomegalovirus infection status. A later analysis re-examined previously published TCR beta repertoires from roughly 650 donors and added high-resolution HLA genotyping to investigate patterns of TCR occurrence. Rather than using new phenotypic data, the later analysis identified candidate immune exposures from TCR beta sequences and from how often those sequences occurred across donors. An earlier analysis of approximately 580 of the donors used high-throughput TCR beta sequencing to judge whether each TCR beta V gene segment behaved as functional or pseudogenic. Donor age, sex, ethnicity and CMV serostatus were compiled alongside the repertoire data. Genome-wide SNP genotypes for about three fifths of the roughly 700 donors were used in a later genetic analysis, which treated that subset as a discovery cohort. Every discovery cohort repertoire had been produced on one sequencing platform. HLA typing covered class I and class II loci at four-digit resolution. Typing coverage differed by locus: A, B, C, DRB1 and DQB1 were typed in roughly 620-630 donors, DQA1 in roughly 510, DPA1 in around 600, and DPB1 in 472. Several DR-DQ haplotypes were handled as single units for association and clustering, since linkage in the cohort was strong. Among 398 genotyped donors of the cohort, an average of roughly 230,000 unique TCR beta nucleotide sequences was sequenced per donor, of which 15% to 20% were non-productive. Study-level results and caveats: Some 16 rarely observed V segments, including chromosome 9 orphons, were excluded from the earlier analysis of a few hundred of the donors because counts were too low. A later genetic analysis reported fewer N-insertions in productive TCRs among donors in an Asian-associated ancestry cluster than the roughly 700-donor mean. In a later genetic analysis, a missense DCLRE1C variant was associated with V-gene and J-gene trimming of TCR beta chains, and the association was replicated in an independent cohort. The authors suggested that the approach could potentially be extended to other disease states and immunological phenotypes. Correlated functional status among segregating V segments might reflect linkage disequilibrium, but an unknown experimental factor could not be ruled out. A cluster of highly shared sequence variants was judged likely to represent a technical artifact of the sequencing pipeline. Cytomegalovirus status was reported to be diagnosed by the classifier with high specificity and sensitivity in both the original and validation cohorts. In a later analysis, the rate of TCR association differed among HLA loci, with DRB1 alleles having the most associated TCRs and HLA-C alleles having the fewest. In an earlier analysis of 587 of the donors, most TCR beta V segments appeared in productive rearrangements about 87% or about 30% of the time, broadly matching IMGT annotations. CMV serostatus was the only immune exposure information available for the cohort. In vitro tests confirmed that a few of the cytomegalovirus-associated TCR beta chains recognize cytomegalovirus antigens. Strong co-occurrence of HLA alleles, especially DR and DQ, made assigning TCR associations to individual alleles difficult. Across donors, most TCR sequences were observed very rarely, whereas some public TCRs were present in many individuals. A later analysis found that most CMV-associated TCR beta chains appeared HLA-restricted, with HLA associations seemingly driven largely by CMV exposure. Because the 87-base-pair reads could not distinguish some IMGT-functional V segments, including TRBV6-2 and TRBV6-3, those segments were excluded. The study gave a list of under 200 TCR beta chains associated with cytomegalovirus. According to a later analysis, parvovirus B19, influenza, CMV and Epstein-Barr virus appeared linked to several top co-occurrence clusters. Presence/absence analyses assumed roughly uniform sequencing depth across donors, an assumption that may not hold. Because some donors lacked HLA typing at each locus, the association tests relied only on the typed subset. A further reported finding was that TCR beta sequences accurately predicted the HLA-A and HLA-B alleles for most subjects in the first cohort. Only TCR beta chains were sequenced in this cohort, and the absence of alpha or paired-chain data limited detectable features. Compared with equally common non-associated chains, HLA-associated TCR beta chains in a later analysis were more clonally expanded and had lower generation probabilities. At a false discovery rate of 0.05, a later analysis linked approximately 18,000 TCR beta sequences to specific HLA alleles.

Taken from cysteine to phenylalanine, the CDR3 has 11 residues. The only DNA kept is the CDR3, 33 bases in frame from the first base. The V and J ends are trimmed by 8 bases and 4 bases, leaving 9 bases between them. CDR1 and CDR2 are drawn from the germline V gene: SNHLY, FYNNEI. The cohort was made up of 500 to 800 healthy bone marrow donors. Cohort members were all nominally healthy when sampled, although unrecorded immune exposures were likely present. The donor tested CMV seronegative and was one of the 352 seronegative cohort members. Every donor gave a peripheral blood sample, and the peripheral blood mononuclear cells from that sample were used for TCR beta sequencing. Genomic DNA extraction from the blood cell samples was performed with the Qiagen DNeasy Blood Extraction Kit. Receptors were amplified or captured by the immunoSEQ multiplex PCR assay. The multiplex PCR relied on a mix of 60 forward primers for TCR Vbeta segments and 13 reverse primers for TCR Jbeta segments. A multiplex PCR assay on genomic DNA amplified the CDR3 region of rearranged TCR beta genes. On the Illumina HiSeq System, the amplified TCR beta libraries were sequenced as 87-base-pair reads. Per the original workflow: In a later analysis, 70 million to 95 million unique TCR beta chains were counted across the 500 to 700 repertoires, and roughly 9.9 million of these chains were shared by at least two donors. Raw reads were error-corrected and collapsed into unique sequences with a nearest-neighbor algorithm that merged closely related sequences to remove PCR and sequencing errors. Alignment of CDR3 sequences to IMGT reference sequences was used to assign V, D and J gene segments. Each retained sequence needed at least a six-nucleotide match to both a V gene segment and a J gene segment. A rearrangement counted as productive if the CDR3 had no stop codons and remained in frame with V and J, and every other rearrangement counted as non-productive. Following IMGT convention, CDR3 was defined as the stretch from the second conserved V-encoded cysteine up to the conserved J-encoded phenylalanine. The earlier analysis of 500 to 750 of the donors excluded any sequence lacking an unambiguous match to a single V gene segment. An earlier analysis of fewer than 750 of the donors classified V segments as functional when productive rearrangements were above 56.7% and as segregating when the standard deviation between donors was above 5%. A statistical classification framework was developed to diagnose cytomegalovirus status using the catalog of TCR beta chain sequences. V and J gene assignment, in a later analysis, came from comparing TCR nucleotide sequences with IMGT/GENE-DB human TR gene sequences. Using the TCRdist pipeline, a later analysis assigned CDR3 sequences along with most-parsimonious VDJ recombination scenarios. In a later analysis, each TCR beta chain was defined by its CDR3 amino acid sequence together with its V-gene family, and reads without a unique V-gene family were excluded. In a later analysis, nearly 600 highly shared, low-generation-probability nucleotide sequences were removed to address suspected cross-contamination and a sequencing artifact. In a later analysis, a clonal expansion index for each public chain was calculated from normalized within-repertoire ranks of inferred template counts. In a later analysis, generation probabilities were computed using a VDJ recombination model fitted to out-of-frame rearrangements, and the results were checked against IGoR. Hypergeometric tests were used in a later analysis to score TCR-TCR, TCR-HLA and TCR-CMV co-occurrence, with a repertoire-size bias correction applied to the TCR pairs. A later analysis estimated false discovery rates by permuting HLA or CMV assignments 20 times. In a later analysis, co-occurring TCRs were grouped using DBSCAN, and TCRdist sequence similarity was added for clustering within HLA-allele-positive subsets. For co-occurrence clustering, repertoires with fewer than 30,000 or more than 120,000 public chains were excluded, along with about five repertoires with anomalous nucleotide sharing. TCRdb mirrors the immuneACCESS table, restricted to in-frame sequences. Some clones are absent from its copies; in checked studies, under half trace to an unresolved V gene, and the reason for the others is unknown. V and J calls and clone size are as listed in that table; D and trimming were resolved from the DNA. Counted in this sample were some 130,000 clones; approximately 80% of them appeared once. 2.2% of the sample is in the top ten clones.

Comment on this clone: Which antigen it targets is not known. Base qualities are missing; no much larger clone stands one base away.

What was sequenced was PBMCs. The sequence links TRBV2 to TRBJ2-7; perhaps TRBD1 is the D gene, with 6 bases matching. The sequence came from a man in his thirties or forties in good health and CMV-seronegative. The bases read TGTGCCAGCGGGGACACATACGAGCAGTACTTC. The translation is CASGDTYEQYF.